The present entry profiles one T cell receptor (beta chain) with its context. As yet, its antigen is unknown. This specimen comes from a study of persistence of HIV-infected CD4 T cells. The ends were cut back, 6 bases at V and 1 base at J, with 4 bases in the middle. The CDR3 loop spans 11 amino acids. Germline CDR1 and CDR2: LGHDT and YNNKEL (reference sequence). The immunoSEQ assay was version 4, run in survey mode. Measured with immunoSEQ multiplex PCR; TCRdb has only the in-frame clones, and not every one. The sample contains tens of thousands of clones, 82% of which appear only once. Cells were stimulated with CMV-infected fibroblast lysates at roughly 10 ug/mL. Sorted nonresponding memory CD4+ T cells were CD40L-negative, CD69-negative, CD45RO-high.

The sequence derives from an adult man with HIV who was CMV-seropositive. The rearrangement uses TRBV3-1 (or the pseudogene TRBV3-2) and TRBJ2-7; D is unclear. The input for sequencing was CD4+ T cells sorted from PBMCs after roughly 19-hour stimulation, taken from a patient who received antiretroviral therapy. The CDR3 protein is CASSRSYEQYF. CDR3 coding DNA: TGTGCCAGCAGTCGTTCCTACGAGCAGTACTTC.